This T cell receptor beta chain derives from a study of response to subunit inactivated influenza vaccine. Study observations and caveats: It was suggested by the authors that few new T cells are recruited by each seasonal influenza vaccination.

TCRdb independently ran MiXCR on the RT-PCR reads; one entry per CDR3 protein. The sample comprises hundreds of thousands of distinct CDR3 sequences, around 20% of which are singletons, and 9.5% to 13% rests with the top ten. This CDR3 has 15 residues. The germline CDR1 and CDR2 sequences are ENHRY and SYGVKD. Trimming took 6 bases from V and 4 from J; bases not matched to a gene: 7. To note about this clonotype: Its specificity is unknown.

The chain employs TRBV10-3 and TRBJ2-7, with 12 bases fitting TRBD2. The sequenced sample was PBMCs from blood, obtained around 5 days after vaccination. The clonotype comes from a man over 45 who received an inactivated influenza vaccine. The CDR3 spells CAIRDRTSGDYEQYF. DNA of the CDR3: TGTGCCATCAGGGACCGGACTAGCGGGGATTACGAGCAGTACTTC.